The T cell receptor (beta chain) under discussion was sequenced for a study of PD-1 blockade in classical Hodgkin lymphoma. The repertoire was sequenced with immunoSEQ multiplex PCR; TCRdb's copy has only in-frame clones and lacks some. The sample lists approximately 93,000 clones, around 80% occurring once. As for time point: cycle 4 day 1 (C4D1), after less than 7 weeks of nivolumab. All the patients suffered relapse after autologous stem cell transplantation, and brentuximab vedotin exposure differed. To note about this clone: Its cognate antigen is unknown.

Study-wide results and caveats: Patients excluded were those beginning nivolumab under 1 year after ASCT. Complete responders' diversity at baseline resembled that of newly diagnosed patients. Underlying causes for the observed repertoire differences were not defined, possibly disease activity or prior therapy. Compared with baseline, CD4+ but not CD8+ TCR diversity had risen significantly by C4D1.

This TCR was recovered from a human donor with classical Hodgkin lymphoma. Sample: peripheral blood mononuclear cells (PBMCs), taken before the fourth cycle of nivolumab.

CDR3 in DNA: TGTGCCAGCAGTTACGGGAGGGGGCTTATGAACACTGAAGCTTTCTTT. This gives the protein CASSYGRGLMNTEAFF. This chain uses TRBV6-6 with TRBJ1-1; 7 bases line up with TRBD1. The CDR3 contains 16 residues. J was trimmed by 0 bases and V by 2 bases; bases with no gene match: 6. Germline loops: CDR1 MNHNY, CDR2 SVGAGI (reference sequence).